This T cell receptor (beta chain) was identified in a study of control samples from healthy donors and cancer patients. The germline gives CDR1 MGHRA, CDR2 YSYEKL. V lost 1 base to trimming and J lost 2 bases, with 11 bases between them. This CDR3 spans 15 amino acids. Libraries were prepared by immunoSEQ multiplex PCR; TCRdb keeps only in-frame clonotypes and omits some of them. The table records tens of thousands of clones, around 85% of them present only once. The chain couples TRBV4-1 to TRBJ1-1, with D unclear. The TCR comes from a woman aged 45-65 years with lung cancer. Material for sequencing was PBMCs. CDR3 region: CASSQVIPGNTEAFF. The CDR3 nucleotides are TGCGCCAGCAGCCAAGTTATCCCCGGAAACACTGAAGCTTTCTTT.